Following are 21 T cell receptor beta chains from one sample sequenced in a study of T cell clones after liver transplantation. The method was immunoSEQ multiplex PCR; TCRdb's version includes in-frame clones alone and lacks a portion of them. The table includes approximately 55,000 clones, 65% to 80% detected once. Sequencing used CD4+ T cells from blood, obtained 52 to 60 months after liver transplant. The receptors shown here come from a human patient who received a liver transplant. The graft donor may have contributed some T cells.

Details on this clone: In the same sample, other DNA sequences code for this CDR3. The V call is TRBV5-1, the J call TRBJ1-6, with D possibly being TRBD1 (5 bases). CDR1 is SGHRS, CDR2 YFSETQ, per germline. Deletions cut 0 bases from V and 5 bases from J, with 9 bases between. There are 15 residues in the CDR3. The CDR3 region is CASSLDGADNSPLHF. CDR3 nucleotides: TGCGCCAGCAGCTTGGATGGGGCCGATAATTCACCCCTCCACTTT. Looking up the rest from reference TRBV5-1 and TRBJ1-6 gives the full variable domain: KAGVTQTPRYLIKTRGQQVTLSCSPISGHRSVSWYQQTPGQGLQFLFEYFSETQRNKGNFPGRFSGRQFSNSRSEMNVSTLELGDSALYLCASSLDGADNSPLHFGNGTRLTVT.

V is TRBV10-2 and J is TRBJ1-5; perhaps TRBD1 as D (6 bases). Trimming stripped 4 bases from V and 9 bases from J, with 13 bases between. Germline V gives CDR1 WSHSY, CDR2 SAAADI. The CDR3 extends over 13 amino acids. The CDR3 region is CASSGGGGSPQHF. Written as DNA, the CDR3 is TGCGCCAGCAGTGGGGGGGGCGGATCGCCCCAGCATTTT.

The chain couples TRBV4-2 to TRBJ2-2; the D gene is possibly TRBD2 (7 bases). The CDR3 sequence is 16 residues long. From germline, CDR1 is LGHNA and CDR2 YNFKEQ. Trimming removed 0 bases from V and 4 bases from J, with 12 bases in between. The CDR3 DNA reads TGTGCCAGCAGCCAAGATGCGGGGGCGCGCACCGGGGAGCTGTTTTTT. It translates to CASSQDAGARTGELFF.

V is TRBV11-2 and J is TRBJ2-1, with D perhaps TRBD1 (5 bases). The CDR3 loop spans 12 amino acids. Germline V gives CDR1 SGHAT, CDR2 FQNNGV. Trimming cost V 4 bases and J 9 bases, with 10 bases left between them. The CDR3 nucleotides are TGTGCCAGCAGCTCGTCAGGGTTTGAGCAGTTCTTC. This codes for CASSSSGFEQFF.

This rearrangement joins TRBV28 to TRBJ1-5; D is uncertain. The V end was cut by 8 bases, the J end by 0 bases, with 8 bases between. The germline V gene has CDR1 MDHEN and CDR2 SYDVKM. This CDR3 spans 13 amino acids. CDR3 DNA: TGTGCCAGCGGGTGGGATAGCAATCAGCCCCAGCATTTT. It specifies CASGWDSNQPQHF.

Regarding this clone: The sample contains more than one DNA sequence encoding this CDR3. The chain combines TRBV7-6 with TRBJ1-4; D ambiguous. V was pared by 1 base and J by 0 bases, with 6 bases between. CDR1 and CDR2 from the germline V gene are SGHVS and FNYEAQ. CDR3 size: 15 residues. The CDR3 loop reads CASSLEPATNEKLFF. The CDR3 nucleotides are TGTGCCAGCAGCTTAGAACCAGCAACTAATGAAAAACTGTTTTTT.

V gene TRBV11-2 combines with J gene TRBJ1-3, with 11 bases lining up with TRBD1. CDR3 length: 16 amino acids. Per germline, CDR1 SGHAT and CDR2 FQNNGV. Losses at the gene ends were 4 bases for V and 4 bases for J; bases not matched to a gene: 6. Here the CDR3 reads CASSSLRDRGGNTIYF. The DNA for the CDR3 is TGTGCCAGCAGCTCCCTCCGGGACAGGGGGGGAAACACCATATATTTT.

J is TRBJ2-7 and V is TRBV28, with TRBD1 matching 10 bases. With 6 bases clipped from V and 7 bases from J, the junction kept 6 bases outside the gene matches. This CDR3 has 13 amino acids. Germline assignment: CDR1 MDHEN and CDR2 SYDVKM. The CDR3 coding sequence is TGTGCCAGCAGCCCCTCGGACAGGGGGGAGCAGTACTTC. Amino acids: CASSPSDRGEQYF.

The V and J genes are TRBV7-9 and TRBJ1-1, with a possible D match to TRBD1 (5 bases). The V gene's germline CDR1 is SEHNR and CDR2 FQNEAQ (reference sequence). Trimming took 1 base from V and 8 from J, leaving 11 bases between them. The CDR3 runs to 13 residues. CDR3 nucleotides: TGTGCCAGCAGCTTAGAAAGACAGACCGAAGCTTTCTTT. Translation: CASSLERQTEAFF.

This clone appeared once. One junction end disagrees with the germline gene, perhaps due to a read error. The chain is built from TRBV7-7 and TRBJ1-3, with no clear D. This CDR3 has 15 amino acids. Germline CDR1 is SSHAT and CDR2 is FNYEAQ (reference sequence). The CDR3 DNA sequence: TGTGCTAGCAGCCCTAACTTAATCTCTGGAAACACCATATATTTT. This encodes CASSPNLISGNTIYF.

The rearrangement joins TRBV5-6 to TRBJ2-7; perhaps TRBD1 as D (5 bases). The CDR3 loop spans 13 amino acids. Per the germline V gene, CDR1 is SGHDT and CDR2 is YYEEEE. V was clipped by 2 bases and J by 5 bases, with 11 bases between them. The CDR3, as DNA: TGTGCCAGCAGCTTCAGGGCTGGGGACGAGCAGTACTTC. It encodes CASSFRAGDEQYF.

Concerning this clone: A read error may produce the germline difference seen at one junction end. The rearrangement links TRBV7-2 to TRBJ2-1, with D possibly being TRBD1 or TRBD2 (5 bases each). Germline lookup yields CDR1 SGHTA and CDR2 FQGNSA. The CDR3 totals 15 residues. CDR3 region: CVSSPYMGTGNEQFF. The CDR3 DNA reads as TGTGTCAGCAGCCCATACATGGGGACGGGCAATGAGCAGTTCTTC.

The chain recombines TRBV4-2 with TRBJ1-5; no clear D gene. There are 18 residues in the CDR3. From germline, CDR1 is LGHNA and CDR2 YNFKEQ. V lost 0 bases and J lost 2, with 17 bases in between. CDR3 DNA: TGTGCCAGCAGCCAAGATGTCATCGGTGGCGGGGGCAATCAGCCCCAGCATTTT. Translating it yields CASSQDVIGGGGNQPQHF.

This CDR3 reads CAIRTRQAGAGELFF. CDR3 nucleotides: TGTGCCATCAGGACCCGACAGGCTGGGGCCGGGGAGCTGTTTTTT. This chain uses TRBV10-3 with TRBJ2-2; tentative D call: TRBD1 (6 bases). Germline CDR1 is ENHRY and CDR2 is SYGVKD. Trimming stripped 6 bases from V and 6 bases from J, with 17 bases between. CDR3 length: 15 amino acids.

This clone was counted between two and nine times. The chain is built from TRBV6-1 and TRBJ1-6; a possible D gene is TRBD1 (5 bases). Germline CDR1 reads MNHNS; CDR2 reads SASEGT. This CDR3 region has 19 residues. V dropped 0 bases and J dropped 0 bases, with 15 bases sitting between them. In DNA form, the CDR3 reads TGTGCCAGCAGTGAAGCCGTGAGACAGAGGAGCTCCTATAATTCACCCCTCCACTTT. As protein: CASSEAVRQRSSYNSPLHF.

This chain joins TRBV19 and TRBJ2-1; 12 nucleotides line up with TRBD1. The ends lost 5 bases at V and 8 bases at J; junction bases unmatched: 10. The CDR3 spans 16 residues. From germline, CDR1 is LNHDA and CDR2 SQIVND (reference sequence). In DNA, the CDR3 is TGTGCCAGTAGTGGAGGGGGACAGGGGGCGATGTATGAGCAGTTCTTC. Translated, it gives CASSGGGQGAMYEQFF.

The chain carries TRBV5-1 and TRBJ1-2; a weak D match, TRBD1 (5 bases). V dropped 1 base and J dropped 8 bases, with 12 bases sitting between them. Germline CDR1 and CDR2: SGHRS and YFSETQ. The CDR3 is 13 residues long. The CDR3 DNA is TGCGCCAGCAGCTTGTCTGGGGCATTCGGCTACACCTTC. It specifies CASSLSGAFGYTF.

This sequence joins TRBV19 and TRBJ2-3, with 12 bases that match TRBD2. There are 18 residues in the CDR3. Germline lookup yields CDR1 LNHDA and CDR2 SQIVND (reference sequence). The J segment lost 6 bases and the V segment lost 3 bases, leaving 13 bases of the junction unmatched. The CDR3 reads CASSIGSGLAGLRDTQYF. Written as DNA, the CDR3 is TGTGCCAGTAGTATTGGATCGGGACTAGCGGGTTTAAGGGATACGCAGTATTTT.

V gene TRBV16 combines with J gene TRBJ2-7; D not certain. V was clipped by 4 bases and J by 5 bases, with 15 bases between them. The CDR3 spans 14 residues. CDR1 is KGHSY and CDR2 is FQNENV in the germline V gene. CDR3 sequence reads: CASSPPGFPNEQYF. The CDR3, as DNA: TGTGCCAGCAGCCCCCCCGGCTTCCCCAACGAGCAGTACTTC.

This clone is categorized as medium-sized. This sequence joins TRBV6-1 and TRBJ1-6, with 7 bases identical to TRBD1. Germline V gene sequence: CDR1 MNHNS, CDR2 SASEGT. This CDR3 is 15 amino acids long. V lost 6 bases and J lost 7; bases outside the gene matches: 9. CDR3: CASRLVRDRNSPLHF. CDR3 nucleotides: TGTGCCAGCAGGCTGGTCCGGGACAGAAATTCACCCCTCCACTTT.

The gene calls are TRBV6-5 and TRBJ1-1; the D gene is possibly TRBD1 (5 bases). The ends were cut back, 8 bases at V and 3 bases at J, with 10 bases in the middle. Per the germline V gene, CDR1 is MNHEY and CDR2 is SVGAGI. CDR3 size: 12 residues. The DNA of the CDR3 is TGTGCCAGCCGCGAGGGGCACACTGAAGCTTTCTTT. Translation: CASREGHTEAFF.